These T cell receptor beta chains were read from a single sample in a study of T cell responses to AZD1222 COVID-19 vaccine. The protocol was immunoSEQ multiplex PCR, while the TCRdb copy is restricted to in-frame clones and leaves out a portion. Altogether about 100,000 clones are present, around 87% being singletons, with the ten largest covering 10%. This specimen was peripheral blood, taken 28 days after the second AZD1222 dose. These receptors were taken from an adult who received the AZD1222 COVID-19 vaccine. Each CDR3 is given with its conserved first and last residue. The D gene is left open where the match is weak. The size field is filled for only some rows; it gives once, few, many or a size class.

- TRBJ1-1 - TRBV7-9 CASSIMEHTEAFF TGTGCCAGCAGCATAATGGAGCACACTGAAGCTTTCTTT
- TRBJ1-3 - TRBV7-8 CASSRGTAGNTIYF TGTGCCAGCAGTCGAGGGACTGCAGGAAACACCATATATTTT
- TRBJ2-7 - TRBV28 CASLNRFPYEQYF TGTGCCAGCTTAAACAGGTTCCCCTACGAGCAGTACTTC
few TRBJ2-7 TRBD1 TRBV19 CASSGTGLLAQYF TGTGCCAGTTCCGGGACAGGGCTATTGGCGCAGTACTTC
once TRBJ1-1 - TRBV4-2 CASSQVDSPEAFF TGTGCCAGCAGCCAAGTTGACAGCCCTGAAGCTTTCTTT
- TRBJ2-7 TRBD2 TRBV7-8 CAAGGLISYEQYF TGTGCCGCGGGAGGACTTATCTCCTACGAGCAGTACTTC
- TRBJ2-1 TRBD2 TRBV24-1 CATSDSLAGEQFF TGTGCCACCAGTGATTCCTTAGCGGGGGAGCAGTTCTTC
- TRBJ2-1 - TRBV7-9 CASSPSTGLARTNNEQFF TGTGCCAGCAGCCCTAGTACGGGCCTAGCGAGAACCAACAATGAGCAGTTCTTC
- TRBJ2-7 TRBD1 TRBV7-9 CASTPPGQSYEQYF TGTGCCAGCACCCCCCCGGGACAGTCCTACGAGCAGTACTTC
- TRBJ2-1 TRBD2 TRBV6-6 CASTPWEGLAKNEQFF TGTGCCAGCACCCCCTGGGAGGGACTAGCGAAAAATGAGCAGTTCTTC
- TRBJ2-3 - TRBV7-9 CASSLPSTDTQYF TGTGCCAGCAGCTTACCGAGCACAGATACGCAGTATTTT
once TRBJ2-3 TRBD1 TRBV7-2 CASSPTGSVPDTQYF TGTGCCAGCAGCCCGACAGGGTCCGTGCCAGATACGCAGTATTTT
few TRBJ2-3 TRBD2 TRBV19 CASSQRGGSDTQYF TGTGCCAGTAGTCAGCGGGGTGGGTCAGATACGCAGTATTTT
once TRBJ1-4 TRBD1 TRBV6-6 CASSGQGAEKLFF TGTGCCAGCAGCGGGCAGGGGGCGGAAAAACTGTTTTTT
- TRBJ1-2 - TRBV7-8 CASSLAGRGDYGYTF TGTGCCAGCAGCTTAGCGGGGCGGGGAGACTATGGCTACACCTTC
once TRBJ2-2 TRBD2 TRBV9 CASSPQREGRTGELFF TGTGCCAGCAGCCCTCAGCGGGAGGGCCGCACCGGGGAGCTGTTTTTT
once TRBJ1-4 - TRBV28 CASSSSSGTRNEKLFF TGTGCCAGCAGTTCGTCCTCCGGGACACGAAATGAAAAACTGTTTTTT
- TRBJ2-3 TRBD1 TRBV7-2 CASSSRTDRGTDTQYF TGTGCCAGCAGCTCGAGGACGGACAGGGGCACAGATACGCAGTATTTT
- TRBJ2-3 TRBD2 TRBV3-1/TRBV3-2 CASSQEVGAGGPGTDTQYF TGTGCCAGCAGCCAAGAAGTTGGCGCGGGAGGGCCGGGCACAGATACGCAGTATTTT
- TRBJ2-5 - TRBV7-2 CASSLFGFQETQYF TGTGCCAGCAGCTTATTTGGTTTCCAAGAGACCCAGTACTTC
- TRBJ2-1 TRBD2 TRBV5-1 CASSFLAGGPNEQFF TGCGCCAGCAGCTTTCTAGCGGGAGGTCCGAATGAGCAGTTCTTC
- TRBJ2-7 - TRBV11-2 CASSPLTWGYEQYF TGTGCCAGCAGCCCCTTAACTTGGGGCTACGAGCAGTACTTC
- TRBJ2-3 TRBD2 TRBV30 CASPPTSGGADTQYF TGTGCCTCCCCACCTACTAGCGGGGGGGCAGATACGCAGTATTTT
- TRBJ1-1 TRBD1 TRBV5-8 CASSQGQAPWGSTEAFF TGTGCCAGCAGCCAAGGACAGGCACCCTGGGGATCGACTGAAGCTTTCTTT
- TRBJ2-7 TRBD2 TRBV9 CASSVATTSGGPSEQYF TGTGCCAGCAGCGTAGCTACGACTAGCGGGGGGCCCTCGGAGCAGTACTTC
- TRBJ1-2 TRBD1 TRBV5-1 CASSGGTGRYTF TGCGCCAGCAGCGGTGGGACAGGCCGCTACACCTTC
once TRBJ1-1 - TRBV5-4 CASSMDYTEAFF TGTGCCAGCAGCATGGATTACACTGAAGCTTTCTTT
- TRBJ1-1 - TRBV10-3 CAISGQGMNTEAFF TGTGCCATCAGCGGGCAGGGGATGAACACTGAAGCTTTCTTT
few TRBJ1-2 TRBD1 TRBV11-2 CATASLRGSGGYTF TGTGCCACCGCTTCCCTCAGGGGGAGCGGGGGCTACACCTTC
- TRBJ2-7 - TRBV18 CASSPGFLGEQYF TGTGCCAGCTCACCAGGGTTCCTTGGCGAGCAGTACTTC
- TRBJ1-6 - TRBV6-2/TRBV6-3 CASSRPSDSYNSPLHF TGTGCCAGCAGTCGTCCTAGTGACTCCTATAATTCACCCCTCCACTTT
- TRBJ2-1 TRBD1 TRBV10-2 CASRGQGRDEQFF TGCGCCAGCAGAGGACAGGGTCGGGATGAGCAGTTCTTC
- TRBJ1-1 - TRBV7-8 CASSLALRGGRAFF TGTGCCAGCAGCTTAGCGCTAAGGGGCGGGAGGGCTTTCTTT
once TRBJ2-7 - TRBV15 CATSRDLSYEQYF TGTGCCACCAGCAGAGATTTGAGTTACGAGCAGTACTTC